The sequence of this T cell receptor beta chain was determined in a study of blood T cell repertoires in COVID-19. As for the study in general: Some COVID-19 samples were acute and others convalescent; all came from the United States, Italy and Spain. The analysed material was cDNA or gDNA that came from T cells, B-cell-depleted T cells, or PBMCs.

Original handling: Reference gene primer amplification gave nucleated cell count estimates. Assay used: immunoSEQ multiplex PCR; TCRdb lists only in-frame clones, some missing. V and J calls and clone size are as listed in that table; D and trimming were resolved from the DNA. In the table there are tens of thousands of clones, 70% to 90% of which are singletons. There are 15 residues in the CDR3. V lost 5 bases, J lost 2 bases, and 6 bases stayed unmatched. Germline assignment: CDR1 SGHTA and CDR2 FQGNSA. The specimen sequenced was peripheral blood. This clonotype was obtained from an older man in a cohort sampled during active COVID-19. The gene calls are TRBV7-2 and TRBJ2-3, with TRBD2 identical over 8 bases. The CDR3 here is CASSPGGGLTDTQYF. CDR3 nucleotide sequence: TGTGCCAGCAGCCCAGGCGGGGGGCTCACAGATACGCAGTATTTT.